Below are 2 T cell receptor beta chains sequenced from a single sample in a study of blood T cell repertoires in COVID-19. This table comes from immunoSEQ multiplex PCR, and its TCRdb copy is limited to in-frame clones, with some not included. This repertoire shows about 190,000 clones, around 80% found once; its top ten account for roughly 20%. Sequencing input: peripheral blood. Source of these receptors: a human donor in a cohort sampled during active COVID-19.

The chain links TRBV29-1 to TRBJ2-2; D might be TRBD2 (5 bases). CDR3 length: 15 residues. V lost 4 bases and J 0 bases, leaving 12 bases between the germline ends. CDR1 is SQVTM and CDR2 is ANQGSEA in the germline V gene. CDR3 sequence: CSVAFREPNTGELFF. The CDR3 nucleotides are TGCAGCGTTGCATTTAGGGAGCCGAACACCGGGGAGCTGTTTTTT.

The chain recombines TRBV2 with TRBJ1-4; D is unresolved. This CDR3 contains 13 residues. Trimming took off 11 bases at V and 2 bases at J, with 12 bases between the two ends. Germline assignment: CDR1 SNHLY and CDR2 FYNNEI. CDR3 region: CAGQLSTNEKLFF. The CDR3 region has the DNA TGTGCCGGCCAGTTATCCACTAATGAAAAACTGTTTTTT. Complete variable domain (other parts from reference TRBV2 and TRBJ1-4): EPEVTQTPSHQVTQMGQEVILRCVPISNHLYFYWYRQILGQKVEFLVSFYNNEISEKSEIFDDQFSVERPDGSNFTLKIRSTKLEDSAMYFCAGQLSTNEKLFFGSGTQLSVL.